This T cell receptor (beta chain) was recorded in a study of CD8 T cells in Susac syndrome (dated by TCRdb to about 2019). Looking at the study overall: Repertoire sequencing was used to test whether CD8+ T cell activation and differentiation in Susac syndrome was antigen driven.

Peripheral blood CD8+ and CD4+ T cells from healthy donors, Susac syndrome patients and multiple sclerosis patients were profiled using high-throughput TCR beta sequencing. The multiple sclerosis controls were treatment-naive patients whose relapsing-remitting disease, either stable or active, fulfilled the revised McDonald criteria. Bulk CD8+ and CD4+ T cells were purified magnetically by negative isolation, whereas CD8+ TEMRA cells were enriched by FACS. Blood was drawn into EDTA tubes, processed within 24 hours, and PBMCs were isolated by density gradient centrifugation. PBMCs destined for TCR sequencing were cryopreserved in liquid nitrogen and later thawed in a 37 °C water bath. The sorted or isolated CD4+, CD8+ and CD8+ TEMRA cells had a purity of 90% or higher. As to this clonotype: Its binding antigen is unknown. Base qualities are not provided; no much larger clone lies one nucleotide away.

According to the germline V gene (reference sequence), CDR1 reads SEHNR and CDR2 reads FQNEAQ. Germline trimming amounts to 0 bases on V and 7 bases on J, with 10 as the count of junction bases outside the gene matches. The CDR3 covers 17 residues, taking in both the cysteine and the phenylalanine. Solely the CDR3 DNA is kept, with 51 bases framed from the first base. RNA was extracted using the RNeasy kit, and roughly 0.45 to 1 microgram was reverse transcribed with random hexamers. The immunoSEQ multiplex PCR assay, covering 54 Vbeta and 13 Jbeta segments, was used to amplify TCR beta CDR3 regions. PCR amplification bias was corrected using a synthetic template baseline for primer optimization and computational correction. The study's processing was this. Only productive sequences were kept, with reads annotated to V, D and J genes according to IMGT and analyzed in immunoSEQ Analyzer. Clonality was computed as one minus Shannon entropy normalized by log2 of the number of productive unique sequences. For each patient and control, public and private clones were evaluated among the 100 most prevalent clones. Clones were defined as Susac-specific if absent from the healthy and MS cohorts, from 1052 published viral clones and from other ImmuneACCESS disease sequences. TCRdb handled the public reads itself, with Q25 trimming in fastp and clone calling in MiXCR, and kept productive beta chains. Merged by CDR3 protein, the rows form single entries marked with the most common genes and DNA. The V and J calls shown here were made by TCRdb, not taken from the authors' results. This sample holds about 200,000 distinct CDR3 sequences; just under 95% were observed only once. The leading ten clones occupy approximately 0.081% of the sample.

The full study reports these points: The study acknowledged that relatively few individuals were included in the TCR sequencing and HLA analysis.

This receptor was taken from a human donor with multiple sclerosis. The chain employs TRBV7-9 and TRBJ1-4, with 8 middle bases fitting TRBD1. Sequenced: CD4+ T cells from PBMCs. The CDR3 loop reads CASSLAYYQGAGEKLFF. At the DNA level, the sequence is TGTGCCAGCAGCTTAGCGTACTACCAGGGGGCGGGTGAAAAACTGTTTTTT.